The 21 T cell receptor beta chains in this list originate from one sample, sequenced in a study of Ad26.COV2.S vaccination and SARS-CoV-2 variants (dated by TCRdb to the early 2020s). Per the publication, the treatment or condition label means: some 20 received Ad26.COV2.S at low or high dose, single or two shots; about 5 received placebo; per-sample allocation not given. Repertoires of vaccine and placebo recipients were sequenced from samples collected on day 63 after the first injection. Library construction relied on the immunoSEQ multiplex PCR assay. Held by TCRdb, this immuneACCESS table contains in-frame sequences only and omits some clones. Under half of the omission traces to an unresolved V gene where checked; the cause of the rest is unknown. Here the sample has some 330,000 clones; 85% to 90% occur a single time. About 5% of the sample goes to the ten largest clones. Sequencing was performed on peripheral blood, taken in a trial of Ad26.COV2.S vaccine versus placebo. The receptors derive from a person between 18 and 65 years old who received the Ad26.COV2.S COVID-19 vaccine or a placebo.

The rearrangement uses TRBV11-2 and TRBJ2-1; 11 bases align to TRBD1. Germline CDR1 is SGHAT and CDR2 is FQNNGV. This CDR3 spans 16 amino acids. The V segment lost 5 bases and the J segment 3 bases; nucleotides outside the gene matches: 6. CDR3 region: CASSRTGGPYYNEQFF. In DNA, the CDR3 is TGTGCCAGCAGCCGGACAGGGGGCCCTTACTACAATGAGCAGTTCTTC.

The rearrangement uses TRBV18 and TRBJ1-5, with 7 positions matching TRBD1. CDR1 is KGHSH and CDR2 is LQKENI in the germline V gene. Trimming removed 3 bases from V and 1 base from J; junction bases left unmatched: 9. This CDR3 is built from 17 residues. CDR3 coding DNA: TGTGCCAGCTCACCGAGACCCCAGGGGGTGAGCAATCAGCCCCAGCATTTT. Protein product: CASSPRPQGVSNQPQHF.

The chain joins TRBV7-9 to TRBJ1-5; D not resolved. Germline CDR1 is SEHNR and CDR2 is FQNEAQ (reference sequence). The V gene lost 4 bases and the J gene lost 5 bases, with 12 bases spanning the gap. The CDR3 is 14 amino acids. The chain's CDR3 is CASSSPLEDQPQHF. The CDR3 nucleotides are TGTGCCAGCAGCTCCCCATTAGAAGATCAGCCCCAGCATTTT.

The chain couples TRBV6-6 to TRBJ1-2, with a tentative D call TRBD1 (6 bases). Per germline, CDR1 MNHNY and CDR2 SVGAGI (reference sequence). V lost 5 bases, J lost 4 bases, and 14 bases lay in between. CDR3 size: 14 residues. This CDR3 is CASSPGTPSYGYTF. CDR3 sequence (DNA): TGTGCCAGCAGTCCTGGGACACCGAGCTATGGCTACACCTTC.

This sequence joins TRBV6-5 and TRBJ2-7; TRBD2 matches 14 bases. The ends lost 6 bases at V and 9 bases at J; junction bases unmatched: 7. This CDR3 spans 14 amino acids. CDR1 is MNHEY, CDR2 SVGAGI, per germline. Here the CDR3 DNA reads TGTGCCAGCAGCTCCGGGACTAGCGGGAGTGGGCAGTACGTC. It specifies CASSSGTSGSGQYV.

This clone has just one count. The chain employs TRBV7-2 and TRBJ2-2, with D uncertain. The CDR3 sequence is 14 residues long. The V end lost 1 base, the J end lost 7 bases, and 10 bases lay between the germline ends. The germline V gene has CDR1 SGHTA and CDR2 FQGNSA. CDR3 residues: CASSLGFRNGELFF. The CDR3 region has the DNA TGTGCCAGCAGCTTAGGTTTTAGAAACGGGGAGCTGTTTTTT.

The rearrangement uses TRBV27 and TRBJ2-6; no reliable D call. Germline lookup yields CDR1 MNHEY and CDR2 SMNVEV (reference sequence). V was trimmed by 0 bases and J by 3 bases, leaving 15 bases between them. The CDR3 totals 18 residues. CDR3 DNA: TGTGCCAGCAGTTTATCCGGACGTGGGGTGTTTGGGGCCAACGTCCTGACTTTC. The encoded protein is CASSLSGRGVFGANVLTF.

The chain is built from TRBV6-5 and TRBJ2-1; TRBD1 agrees at 10 bases. Germline V gene data show CDR1 as MNHEY and CDR2 as SVGAGI. The CDR3 has 15 amino acids. V trimming: 6 bases; J trimming: 5 bases; junction bases outside the gene matches: 7. The CDR3 spells CASRTGQGVNNEQFF. Written as DNA, the CDR3 is TGTGCCAGCAGAACCGGACAGGGGGTTAACAATGAGCAGTTCTTC.

The chain links TRBV6-2 or TRBV6-3 to TRBJ1-1; D is unclear. CDR3 length equals 16 residues. Germline V gene data show CDR1 as MNHEY and CDR2 as SVGEGT. Trimming removed 1 base at V and 0 bases at J, with 12 bases between. CDR3 in DNA: TGTGCCAGCAGTTACTTCCTCACCCCTCTGAACACTGAAGCTTTCTTT. Protein sequence: CASSYFLTPLNTEAFF.

The CDR3 nucleotides read TGTGCCAATCCTATCATGAAATTGGGGGCGCGAGGAAGGACCTTC. As protein: CANPIMKLGARGRTF. V and J are TRBV19 and TRBJ1-2; D might be TRBD1 (6 bases). The CDR3 extends over 15 amino acids. The V and J ends lost 10 bases and 14 bases respectively, with 32 bases between them. Germline CDR1 and CDR2: LNHDA and SQIVND (reference sequence).

The V call is TRBV19, the J call TRBJ2-1; no firm D call. This CDR3 spans 11 amino acids. Germline V gene sequence: CDR1 LNHDA, CDR2 SQIVND (reference sequence). The V end lost 6 bases, the J end lost 7 bases, and 7 bases lay between the germline ends. The CDR3 sequence: CASRMRNEQFF. The CDR3 DNA is TGTGCCAGTAGAATGAGGAATGAGCAGTTCTTC.

Turning to this clone: This specimen includes other DNA sequences encoding the same CDR3. The chain links TRBV6-5 to TRBJ1-3; the D gene is possibly TRBD1 (5 bases). V lost 6 bases to trimming and J lost 1 base, with 13 bases between them. The V gene's germline CDR1 is MNHEY and CDR2 SVGAGI. This CDR3 region has 15 residues. The DNA for the CDR3 is TGTGCCAGCAGCTATGATAGGGGTTCTGGAAACACCATATATTTT. Its protein product is CASSYDRGSGNTIYF.

CDR3 nucleotides: TGTGCCAGCAGTGGGGCCGGAAGAAGCGGGAGCCGGCCCACAGATACGCAGTATTTT. Translating gives CASSGAGRSGSRPTDTQYF. This chain joins TRBV2 and TRBJ2-3; TRBD2 matches 8 bases. This CDR3 comprises 19 residues. Per the germline V gene, CDR1 is SNHLY and CDR2 is FYNNEI. V lost 4 bases to trimming and J lost 2 bases; unmatched junction nucleotides: 17.

V is TRBV5-1 and J is TRBJ1-1; no clear D. The germline V and J ends were trimmed by 2 bases and 0 bases, with 17 bases remaining between them. The CDR3 covers 17 residues. The germline gives CDR1 SGHRS, CDR2 YFSETQ. The CDR3 nucleotides read TGCGCCAGCAGCTTTTCGGGAGCCAATTACATGAACACTGAAGCTTTCTTT. Protein sequence: CASSFSGANYMNTEAFF. Full variable domain (missing parts from reference TRBV5-1 and TRBJ1-1): KAGVTQTPRYLIKTRGQQVTLSCSPISGHRSVSWYQQTPGQGLQFLFEYFSETQRNKGNFPGRFSGRQFSNSRSEMNVSTLELGDSALYLCASSFSGANYMNTEAFFGQGTRLTVV.

This chain links TRBV7-2 with TRBJ1-1, with D possibly matching TRBD1 (6 bases). Germline CDR1 is SGHTA and CDR2 is FQGNSA. This CDR3 is 13 amino acids long. Deletions cut 4 bases from V and 1 base from J, with 7 bases between. The CDR3 here is CASSSGQNTEAFF. The CDR3 DNA follows: TGTGCCAGCAGCTCGGGACAGAACACTGAAGCTTTCTTT.

DNA for the CDR3: TGTGCCAGCAGCTTAGGGCAGGGAATGAGTGAGCAGTTCTTC. Translation: CASSLGQGMSEQFF. The chain employs TRBV11-3 and TRBJ2-1; a weak D match, TRBD1 (5 bases). Germline values: CDR1 SGHNT, CDR2 YENEEA. The germline V and J ends were trimmed by 1 base and 9 bases, with 13 bases remaining between them. The CDR3 extends over 14 amino acids.

This rearrangement joins TRBV18 to TRBJ2-1; TRBD1 is a possible D gene (5 bases). V was cut by 1 base and J by 5 bases, with 12 bases left in between. CDR1 is KGHSH and CDR2 is LQKENI in the germline V gene. The CDR3 extends over 15 amino acids. The CDR3 DNA is TGTGCCAGCTCACCACAGGGGCCGCTAGACAATGAGCAGTTCTTC. Amino acid sequence: CASSPQGPLDNEQFF.

The chain is built from TRBV7-3 and TRBJ2-6; TRBD1 aligns across 7 bases. Germline CDR1 and CDR2: SGHTA and FQGTGA. V lost 5 bases, J lost 3 bases, and 16 bases stayed unmatched. The CDR3 is made up of 19 amino acids. CDR3 sequence: CASSLRTVGGSNGANVLTF. The CDR3 region has the DNA TGTGCCAGCAGCCTTCGGACGGTAGGGGGCTCGAATGGGGCCAACGTCCTGACTTTC.

This clone was observed a few times. The V and J genes are TRBV6-5 and TRBJ1-1, with D possibly being TRBD1 (6 bases). Looked up from germline, CDR1 is MNHEY and CDR2 is SVGAGI. Trimming left V 0 bases short and J 3 bases short, with 11 bases between. The CDR3 contains 15 residues. The CDR3 coding sequence is TGTGCCAGCAGTTACTCGTGGGGGGCTCACACTGAAGCTTTCTTT. Residues: CASSYSWGAHTEAFF.

Relative to its sample, this clone is medium-sized. The chain has TRBV9 and TRBJ2-3; 7 bases fit TRBD2. The germline CDR1 and CDR2 sequences are SGDLS and YYNGEE. The CDR3 sequence is 15 residues long. V lost 5 bases and J lost 2; bases outside the gene matches: 8. In DNA form, the CDR3 reads TGTGCCAGCAGGGAGATGGGACTAAACACAGATACGCAGTATTTT. Translation gives CASREMGLNTDTQYF.

The chain carries TRBV25-1 and TRBJ2-7, with TRBD2 as a possible D gene (6 bases). CDR1 and CDR2 (germline): MGHDK, SYGVNS. The CDR3 is 15 amino acids. The V end was cut by 3 bases, the J end by 3 bases, with 15 bases between. In DNA form, the CDR3 reads TGTGCCAGCAGTGACGGGGTAGGGACTGGCTACGAGCAGTACGTC. Encoded protein: CASSDGVGTGYEQYV.